Many counts were recorded for the clone carrying this T cell receptor beta chain. What it binds is unknown. These data belong to a study of T cells after posttransplantation cyclophosphamide. Germline V lookup: CDR1 MNHEY, CDR2 SVGEGT. This CDR3 region has 14 residues. The germline V and J ends were trimmed by 2 bases and 1 base, with 8 bases remaining between them. Some clones are missing from TCRdb's copy, which holds only in-frame ones; the method was immunoSEQ multiplex PCR. The sample presents 41,000 or so clones, none singletons. Points from the study as a whole: Later blood repertoires were often dominated by clones from the donor CD8+ memory compartment.

Sequences were obtained from PBMCs. The chain couples TRBV6-2 or TRBV6-3 to TRBJ1-1; a possible D gene is TRBD1 (5 bases). The receptor's source is a man aged 25 to 40 in good health and a related stem cell transplant donor. CDR3 in DNA: TGTGCCAGCAGTTACCCCGACAGGAACACTGAAGCTTTCTTT. Its protein is CASSYPDRNTEAFF.